This TCR beta chain was found in a study of T cells after yellow fever vaccination. At the level of the study: Preparation of the low-cell-number fractions used SMART-Seq v4 Ultra Low Input. Study observations and caveats: Bulk-population clonotypes that are abundant could appear as contaminants in FACS-sorted repertoires. Reappearance after the booster was observed for most primary-vaccination clones (roughly 96% CD4, less than 90% CD8).

Production of TCR cDNA was by 5'RACE template switching, which also added a universal primer site and UMIs. Each CDR3 protein gets one entry after TCRdb re-called the 5' RACE reads with MiXCR. The data contain some 320,000 distinct CDR3 sequences, about 10% of them singletons. In the case of this clonotype: Its target is not known.

This CDR3 spans 14 amino acids. The germline CDR1 and CDR2 sequences are MGHDK and SYGVNS. J gave up 3 bases and V 6 bases, and 5 bases lay outside the gene matches. The material sequenced was CD4+ T cells sorted from PBMCs, taken 5 days after the yellow fever booster vaccination. The V call is TRBV25-1, the J call TRBJ2-3; 8 bases fit TRBD1. The origin of this receptor is a man aged 18 to 30 who received the YFV17D yellow fever vaccine. The CDR3 protein is CASRHQGATDTQYF. For the CDR3, the DNA is TGTGCCAGCAGGCACCAGGGGGCGACAGATACGCAGTATTTT.